The clone carrying this TCR beta chain was counted a few times. The same CDR3 can be traced to other DNA sequences in this sample. Original processing methods: Estimates of nucleated cell counts were drawn from the amplification of reference gene primers. Clones were sequenced by immunoSEQ multiplex PCR, and TCRdb holds only the in-frame ones, with some missing. V, J and clone size are those of that table, while D and trimming were read from the DNA. The repertoire holds around 620,000 clones, with 80% to 90% as singletons. Per germline, CDR1 MGHDK and CDR2 SYGVNS. The CDR3 spans 13 residues. The V end lost 0 bases, the J end lost 4 bases, and 6 bases lay between the germline ends. The source of the sample is a study of blood T cell repertoires in COVID-19. Study-wide background: Samples taken during acute and convalescent COVID-19 were collected in the United States, Italy and Spain. PBMCs, B-cell-depleted T cells, or T cells were the source of the cDNA or gDNA that made up the material.

The chain joins TRBV25-1 to TRBJ1-1, with D possibly being TRBD1 (6 bases). Sequenced: peripheral blood. The receptor was isolated from a young woman with acute or convalescent COVID-19. The CDR3 region has the DNA TGTGCCAGCAGTGAATACAGGGGCACTGAAGCTTTCTTT. Protein sequence: CASSEYRGTEAFF.